These 27 T cell receptor beta chains came from one sample sequenced in a study of Ad26.COV2.S vaccination and SARS-CoV-2 variants. Data came from immunoSEQ multiplex PCR; TCRdb stores just in-frame clones and leaves some out. There are a few hundred thousand clones in the sample; about 92% occur only once, and about 4.4% lies in the top ten. Indicated treatment: about 20 received Ad26.COV2.S at low or high dose, single or two shots; about 5 received placebo; per-sample allocation not given. After the first vaccine or placebo injection, samples were drawn on day 63. This material consisted of peripheral blood, taken in a trial of Ad26.COV2.S vaccine versus placebo. These receptor sequences come from a person between 18 and 65 years old who received the Ad26.COV2.S COVID-19 vaccine or a placebo.

This chain uses TRBV6-5 with TRBJ2-7; 10 positions agree with TRBD1. Germline V lookup: CDR1 MNHEY, CDR2 SVGAGI. V shed 6 bases, J shed 0 bases, and the junction held 5 bases outside the gene matches. The CDR3 loop spans 15 amino acids. The CDR3 sequence is CASRPGQGTSYEQYF. As DNA, the CDR3 is TGTGCCAGCAGACCGGGACAGGGGACCTCCTACGAGCAGTACTTC.

The chain has TRBV7-8 and TRBJ2-7; TRBD1 might be the D (6 bases). The V end lost 5 bases, the J end lost 5 bases, and 16 bases lay between the germline ends. The CDR3 length is 14 residues. The germline CDR1 and CDR2 sequences are SGHVS and FQNEAQ. DNA of the CDR3: TGTGCCAGCAGCGTTGACAGGTCTGGGAACGAGCAGTACTTC. Protein sequence: CASSVDRSGNEQYF.

The chain carries TRBV19 and TRBJ2-1, with D maybe TRBD2 (5 bases). Germline CDR1 is LNHDA and CDR2 is SQIVND (reference sequence). The CDR3 runs to 13 residues. V dropped 9 bases and J dropped 7 bases, with 16 bases sitting between them. CDR3 sequence (DNA): TGTGCCAGCCGAGGTGGGAGTGGGAATGAGCAGTTCTTC. Amino acids: CASRGGSGNEQFF.

This sequence joins TRBV14 and TRBJ2-1, with 7 bases aligning to TRBD2. This CDR3 has 17 residues. Per the germline V gene, CDR1 is SGHDN and CDR2 is FVKESK. Losses at the gene ends were 1 base for V and 6 bases for J; bases not matched to a gene: 12. The CDR3 region is CASSQGSGTEGSNEQFF. The CDR3 region has the DNA TGTGCCAGCAGCCAAGGAAGCGGGACCGAGGGATCCAATGAGCAGTTCTTC.

This chain connects TRBV28 to TRBJ1-5; 10 bases match TRBD1. In germline, CDR1 is MDHEN, CDR2 SYDVKM. Trimming cost V 5 bases and J 6 bases; bases outside gene matches: 7. This CDR3 has 15 amino acids. CDR3 sequence reads: CASSTGTGVGQPQHF. CDR3 nucleotides: TGTGCCAGCAGTACCGGGACAGGGGTAGGTCAGCCCCAGCATTTT.

V and J are TRBV19 and TRBJ2-1, with D perhaps matching TRBD1 or TRBD2 (5 bases each). V gave up 7 bases and J gave up 3 bases, with 16 bases separating them. Germline V gives CDR1 LNHDA, CDR2 SQIVND (reference sequence). The CDR3 is 15 amino acids. DNA of the CDR3: TGTGCCAGTACTGGCCGGGACGACGTCTACAATGAGCAGTTCTTC. Translating it yields CASTGRDDVYNEQFF.

This clone has just one count. V gene TRBV18 combines with J gene TRBJ2-7; the match to TRBD2 covers 14 bases. The V segment lost 1 base and the J segment 3 bases; nucleotides outside the gene matches: 2. This CDR3 spans 16 amino acids. CDR1 and CDR2 from the germline V gene are KGHSH and LQKENI. The CDR3 here is CASSPRTSGGLYEQYF. CDR3 coding DNA: TGTGCCAGCTCACCACGGACTAGCGGGGGGCTCTACGAGCAGTACTTC. Full variable domain (outside the CDR3, taken from reference TRBV18 and TRBJ2-7): NAGVMQNPRHLVRRRGQEARLRCSPMKGHSHVYWYRQLPEEGLKFMVYLQKENIIDESGMPKERFSAEFPKEGPSILRIQQVVRGDSAAYFCASSPRTSGGLYEQYFGPGTRLTVT.

The J gene is TRBJ2-1, the V gene TRBV6-2 or TRBV6-3, with no clear D. Per the germline V gene, CDR1 is MNHEY and CDR2 is SVGEGT. V shed 2 bases and J shed 4 bases, with 9 bases lying between them. The CDR3 runs 14 residues. The CDR3 DNA reads TGTGCCAGCAGTTACGCCGACTCATACAATGAGCAGTTCTTC. Translating it yields CASSYADSYNEQFF.

The chain carries TRBV6-5 and TRBJ2-2; 8 nucleotides agree with TRBD1. This CDR3 has 14 residues. Germline CDR1 reads MNHEY; CDR2 reads SVGAGI. The trim removed 6 bases at V and 5 bases at J, leaving 5 bases unmatched. The CDR3 DNA is TGTGCCAGCAGCAAAACAGGGGGTACCGGGGAGCTGTTTTTT. Its translation: CASSKTGGTGELFF.

Only a few counts were recorded for this clone. The J gene is TRBJ2-7, the V gene TRBV19; D gene uncertain. The CDR3 covers 14 residues. Trimming pared 2 bases from V and 3 bases from J, leaving 11 bases between. Germline-derived CDR1 and CDR2 are LNHDA and SQIVND (reference sequence). In DNA form, the CDR3 reads TGTGCCAGTAGTATACAGATTTCCCACTACGAGCAGTACTTC. This gives the protein CASSIQISHYEQYF. The whole variable domain, filled in from reference TRBV19 and TRBJ2-7, reads DGGITQSPKYLFRKEGQNVTLSCEQNLNHDAMYWYRQDPGQGLRLIYYSQIVNDFQKGDIAEGYSVSREKKESFPLTVTSAQKNPTAFYLCASSIQISHYEQYFGPGTRLTVT.

The rearrangement links TRBV2 to TRBJ2-1; tentatively, D is TRBD2 (5 bases). V dropped 0 bases and J dropped 4 bases, with 13 bases sitting between them. The CDR3 runs to 16 residues. The germline V gene encodes CDR1 SNHLY and CDR2 FYNNEI. The CDR3 DNA sequence: TGTGCCAGCAGTGAAGCCCTTGCGGGCTTGTACAATGAGCAGTTCTTC. Translation gives CASSEALAGLYNEQFF.

This chain uses TRBV4-1 with TRBJ2-3; no firm D call. The CDR3 contains 12 residues. V lost 2 bases, J lost 3 bases, and 3 bases lay in between. Per germline, CDR1 MGHRA and CDR2 YSYEKL. In nucleotides, the CDR3 is TGCGCCAGCAGCCAATTGACAGATACGCAGTATTTT. The encoded protein is CASSQLTDTQYF.

The chain carries TRBV29-1 and TRBJ2-5, with 10 positions matching TRBD1. The CDR3 is made up of 12 amino acids. Germline CDR1 and CDR2: SQVTM and ANQGSEA. V trimming: 5 bases; J trimming: 5 bases; junction bases outside the gene matches: 2. For the CDR3, the DNA is TGCAGCGTTTCGGACAGGGGGGAGACCCAGTACTTC. Protein product: CSVSDRGETQYF.

V gene TRBV2 combines with J gene TRBJ2-1, with unresolved D. This CDR3 spans 13 amino acids. Trimming took 10 bases from V and 6 from J, leaving 16 bases between them. Germline V gene data show CDR1 as SNHLY and CDR2 as FYNNEI. CDR3 in amino acids: CATPGLRTNEQFF. CDR3 in DNA: TGTGCCACCCCCGGCCTCCGGACCAATGAGCAGTTCTTC.

CDR3 coding DNA: TGTGCCAGCAGTCCCTCCCCCAGGGCCGAGGCTTTCTTT. Translation gives CASSPSPRAEAFF. The chain joins TRBV6-5 to TRBJ1-1; maybe TRBD1 (5 bases). The V and J ends lost 5 bases and 11 bases respectively, with 18 bases between them. CDR1 MNHEY and CDR2 SVGAGI come from the germline V gene. The CDR3 has 13 amino acids.

The V call is TRBV4-1, the J call TRBJ2-3; a possible D gene is TRBD2 (5 bases). The germline V gene encodes CDR1 MGHRA and CDR2 YSYEKL. V was trimmed by 7 bases and J by 3 bases, leaving 11 bases between them. The CDR3 has 13 residues. The CDR3 region has the DNA TGCGCCAGCACCTCGCGAGGGACAGATACGCAGTATTTT. It translates to CASTSRGTDTQYF.

This clone was seen once. The chain combines TRBV2 with TRBJ2-7, with TRBD1 matching 9 bases. V shed 10 bases, J shed 2 bases, and the junction held 9 bases outside the gene matches. The germline V gene encodes CDR1 SNHLY and CDR2 FYNNEI. The CDR3 covers 14 residues. The CDR3: CATLGQGFPYEQYF. Written as DNA, the CDR3 is TGTGCCACCCTGGGACAGGGATTTCCCTACGAGCAGTACTTC.

The rearrangement uses TRBV5-4 and TRBJ2-6; D may be TRBD2 (6 bases). Deletions cut 1 base from V and 2 bases from J, with 10 bases between. This CDR3 region has 16 residues. In germline, CDR1 is SGHNT, CDR2 YYREEE (reference sequence). CDR3 nucleotides: TGTGCCAGCAGCTTGCCACTAGCAACTGGGGCCAACGTCCTGACTTTC. Protein sequence: CASSLPLATGANVLTF.

The CDR3 protein is CAISAGLGGSGNTIYF. The CDR3 DNA is TGTGCCATCAGTGCGGGCCTGGGGGGGTCTGGAAACACCATATATTTT. The rearrangement uses TRBV10-3 and TRBJ1-3, with D tentatively TRBD1 (5 bases). This CDR3 has 16 residues. Trimming cost V 4 bases and J 1 base, with 14 bases left between them. Germline-derived CDR1 and CDR2 are ENHRY and SYGVKD.

The rearrangement joins TRBV9 to TRBJ2-5; the match to TRBD2 covers 12 bases. CDR1 is SGDLS and CDR2 is YYNGEE in the germline V gene. The CDR3 length is 15 residues. After removal of 4 bases from V and 5 bases from J, the junction contained 6 bases not matched to a gene. The CDR3 spells CASSLAGGPAETQYF. The CDR3 DNA is TGTGCCAGCAGCCTAGCGGGAGGGCCGGCTGAGACCCAGTACTTC.

V and J are TRBV4-1 and TRBJ2-7, with 9 bases identical to TRBD2. V trimming: 0 bases; J trimming: 7 bases; junction bases outside the gene matches: 1. This CDR3 is 13 amino acids long. Germline V gene sequence: CDR1 MGHRA, CDR2 YSYEKL. The CDR3 sequence is CASSQEGLAEQYF. The CDR3 coding sequence is TGCGCCAGCAGCCAAGAAGGACTAGCGGAGCAGTACTTC.

The V call is TRBV28, the J call TRBJ2-7; 10 bases match TRBD2. The CDR3 is 15 amino acids. Germline CDR1 and CDR2: MDHEN and SYDVKM. J gave up 4 bases and V 3 bases, and 6 bases lay outside the gene matches. The CDR3 region is CASSFSGTSAYEQYF. CDR3 nucleotide sequence: TGTGCCAGCAGTTTCTCCGGGACTAGCGCTTACGAGCAGTACTTC.

The chain couples TRBV27 to TRBJ2-1; 7 bases match TRBD2. The V segment lost 6 bases and the J segment 6 bases; nucleotides outside the gene matches: 5. The CDR3 covers 13 residues. Germline V gene lookup returns CDR1 MNHEY and CDR2 SMNVEV (reference sequence). CDR3 nucleotide sequence: TGTGCCAGCAGGTGGGGACTATCCAATGAGCAGTTCTTC. Amino acid sequence: CASRWGLSNEQFF.

The V and J genes are TRBV7-9 and TRBJ2-1; D gene ambiguous. The CDR3 contains 11 residues. V was clipped by 5 bases and J by 7 bases, with 6 bases between them. CDR1 is SEHNR, CDR2 FQNEAQ, per germline (reference sequence). CDR3 sequence (DNA): TGTGCCAGCAGCGAACCAAATGAGCAGTTCTTC. This gives the protein CASSEPNEQFF.

The chain is built from TRBV3-1 (or the pseudogene TRBV3-2) and TRBJ2-3, with 9 positions matching TRBD2. Looked up from germline, CDR1 is LGHDT and CDR2 is YNNKEL (reference sequence). With 4 bases clipped from V and 1 base from J, the junction kept 6 bases outside the gene matches. The CDR3 extends over 16 amino acids. The CDR3 reads CASSPREGGGTDTQYF. Here the CDR3 DNA reads TGTGCCAGCAGCCCGCGGGAGGGGGGGGGCACAGATACGCAGTATTTT.

The genes are TRBV7-2 and TRBJ2-7; 9 nucleotides match TRBD1. This CDR3 region has 15 residues. CDR1 and CDR2 from the germline V gene are SGHTA and FQGNSA. The V segment lost 1 base and the J segment 3 bases; nucleotides outside the gene matches: 4. The CDR3: CASSLGQTGGYEQYF. For the CDR3, the DNA is TGTGCCAGCAGCTTAGGTCAGACAGGGGGCTACGAGCAGTACTTC.

The chain is built from TRBV27 and TRBJ2-1, with D possibly matching TRBD2 (5 bases). Germline CDR1 reads MNHEY; CDR2 reads SMNVEV (reference sequence). Trimming took 4 bases from V and 10 from J, leaving 8 bases between them. The CDR3 extends over 11 amino acids. The CDR3 sequence is CASSWAGEQFF. CDR3 DNA sequence: TGTGCCAGCAGTTGGGCGGGCGAGCAGTTCTTC.